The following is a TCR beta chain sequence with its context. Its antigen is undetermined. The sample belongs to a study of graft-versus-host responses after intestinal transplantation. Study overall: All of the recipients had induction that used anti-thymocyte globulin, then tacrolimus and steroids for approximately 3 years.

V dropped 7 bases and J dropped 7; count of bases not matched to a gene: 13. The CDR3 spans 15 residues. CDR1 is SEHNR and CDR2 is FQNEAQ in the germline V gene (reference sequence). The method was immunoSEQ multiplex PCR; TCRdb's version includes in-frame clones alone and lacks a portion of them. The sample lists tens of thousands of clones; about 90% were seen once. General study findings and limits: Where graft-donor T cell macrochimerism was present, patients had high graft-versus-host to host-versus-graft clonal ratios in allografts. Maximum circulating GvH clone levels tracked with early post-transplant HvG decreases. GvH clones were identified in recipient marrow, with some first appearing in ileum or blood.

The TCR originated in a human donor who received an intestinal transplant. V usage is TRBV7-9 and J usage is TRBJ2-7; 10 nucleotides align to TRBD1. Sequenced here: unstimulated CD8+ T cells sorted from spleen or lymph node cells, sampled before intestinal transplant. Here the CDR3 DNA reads TGTGCCAGCAATGACCGGGACAGGGGTGTGGGGGAGCAGTACTTC. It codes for CASNDRDRGVGEQYF.